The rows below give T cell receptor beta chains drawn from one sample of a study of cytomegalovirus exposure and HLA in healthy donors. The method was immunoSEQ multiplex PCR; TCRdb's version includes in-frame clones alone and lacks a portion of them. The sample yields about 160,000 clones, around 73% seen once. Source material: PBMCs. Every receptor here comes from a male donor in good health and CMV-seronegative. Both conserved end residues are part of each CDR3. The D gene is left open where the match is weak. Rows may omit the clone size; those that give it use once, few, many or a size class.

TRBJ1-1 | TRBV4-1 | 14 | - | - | TGCGCCAGCAGCCGAGGAGGGCACGGGGCTGAAGCTTTCTTT | CASSRGGHGAEAFF
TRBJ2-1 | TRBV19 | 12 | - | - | TGTGCCAGTAGTCTACAGGGCTATGAGCAGTTCTTC | CASSLQGYEQFF
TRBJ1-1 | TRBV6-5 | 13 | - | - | TGTGCCAGCAGAGGAGACGGAAACACTGAAGCTTTCTTT | CASRGDGNTEAFF
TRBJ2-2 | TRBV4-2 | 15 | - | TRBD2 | TGTGCCAGCAGCCAAGGAGCGGGGGGAGGCGGGGAGCTGTTTTTT | CASSQGAGGGGELFF
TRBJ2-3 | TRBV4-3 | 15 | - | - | TGCGCCAGCAGCCAAGAGGAGCGGTTGACAGATACGCAGTATTTT | CASSQEERLTDTQYF
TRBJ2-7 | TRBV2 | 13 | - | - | TGTGCCAGCAGTGCCTGGCCCTCCTACGAGCAGTACTTC | CASSAWPSYEQYF
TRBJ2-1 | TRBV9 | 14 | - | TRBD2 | TGTGCCAGCAGCGCTAGCGGGAGTTACAATGAGCAGTTCTTC | CASSASGSYNEQFF
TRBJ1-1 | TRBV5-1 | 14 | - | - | TGCGCCAGCAGCTCCCCAGGGGCCTTCACTGAAGCTTTCTTT | CASSSPGAFTEAFF
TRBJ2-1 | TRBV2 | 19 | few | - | TGTGCCAGCAGTGAAGTAGGGACAGCGGGTTCTCTTGAGGTCAATGAGCAGTTCTTC | CASSEVGTAGSLEVNEQFF
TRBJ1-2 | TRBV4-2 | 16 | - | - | TGTGCCAGCAGCCCCTCAGCCGGGGGATCGGACTATGGCTACACCTTC | CASSPSAGGSDYGYTF
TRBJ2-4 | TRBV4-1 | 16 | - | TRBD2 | TGCGCCAGCAGCCAAGATATAGCGGGGGGGCCGGACATTCAGTACTTC | CASSQDIAGGPDIQYF
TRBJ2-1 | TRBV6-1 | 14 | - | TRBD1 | TGTGCCAGCAGTGAATTGACAGGGGCGGGTGAGCAGTTCTTC | CASSELTGAGEQFF
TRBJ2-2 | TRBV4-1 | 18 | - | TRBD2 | TGCGCCAGCAGCCAAGTATCGCTAGCGGGAGTCGAGGGCGGGGAGCTGTTTTTT | CASSQVSLAGVEGGELFF
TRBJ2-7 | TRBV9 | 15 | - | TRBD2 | TGTGCCAGCAGCGTAGACGCGGGAGGGGGCCGCGAGCAGTACTTC | CASSVDAGGGREQYF
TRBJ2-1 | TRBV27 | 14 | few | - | TGTGCCAGCAGCCCCGGGCTAGCAGTAGGGGAGCAGTTCTTC | CASSPGLAVGEQFF